The 23 T cell receptor beta chains in this list originate from one sample, sequenced in a study of shared clonotypes between healthy human individuals. This table comes from immunoSEQ multiplex PCR, and its TCRdb copy is limited to in-frame clones, with some not included. In the table there are roughly 1,500,000 clones, 95% to 99% of which are singletons. Sequenced: naive CD4+ T cells sorted from blood. Subset specified: CD45RA+ positively selected. Receptors originate from a man younger than 45 in good health.

J is TRBJ2-4 and V is TRBV28, with D perhaps matching TRBD1 or TRBD2 (6 bases each). V was shortened by 10 bases and J by 1 base, with 11 bases between the two germline ends. CDR3 size: 13 residues. Germline V gene sequence: CDR1 MDHEN, CDR2 SYDVKM. DNA for the CDR3: TGTGCCATAGGGGGGATTGCCAAAAACATTCAGTACTTC. Its protein is CAIGGIAKNIQYF.

The chain joins TRBV10-1 to TRBJ2-2, with D possibly TRBD1 on 6 matching bases. Per germline, CDR1 WNHNN and CDR2 SYGVQD (reference sequence). Trimming shortened V by 3 bases and J by 4 bases, and 12 bases separated the two germline ends. This CDR3 has 15 amino acids. The CDR3 sequence: CASSDSRTVTGELFF. The CDR3, as DNA: TGCGCCAGCAGTGATTCTAGGACAGTCACCGGGGAGCTGTTTTTT.

The V gene is TRBV9, the J gene TRBJ2-1, with D possibly being TRBD2 (7 bases). Germline-derived CDR1 and CDR2 are SGDLS and YYNGEE. V was pared by 4 bases and J by 8 bases, with 16 bases between. This CDR3 spans 14 amino acids. Written as DNA, the CDR3 is TGTGCCAGCAGCTCAAGACTAGCAGGGGATGAGCAGTTCTTC. Its protein is CASSSRLAGDEQFF.

The genes are TRBV6-1 and TRBJ2-3; a weak D match, TRBD1 (5 bases). Germline V lookup: CDR1 MNHNS, CDR2 SASEGT. The CDR3 runs to 15 residues. V lost 3 bases, J lost 4 bases, and 14 bases lay in between. For the CDR3, the DNA is TGTGCCAGCAGTGAGTCAGGGTCCCGACCAGATACGCAGTATTTT. It specifies CASSESGSRPDTQYF.

This clone was counted a single time. The genes are TRBV9 and TRBJ2-1; 7 positions match TRBD1. This CDR3 is 15 amino acids long. Germline-derived CDR1 and CDR2 are SGDLS and YYNGEE. Unmatched junction bases numbered 7, after V lost 2 bases and J lost 5 bases. The CDR3 reads CASSVSGGANNEQFF. CDR3 coding DNA: TGTGCCAGCAGCGTCTCAGGGGGAGCGAACAATGAGCAGTTCTTC.

This chain joins TRBV28 and TRBJ1-5; D may be TRBD1 (6 bases). V was cut by 8 bases and J by 6 bases, with 14 bases left in between. The CDR3 sequence is 13 residues long. From germline, CDR1 is MDHEN and CDR2 SYDVKM. The CDR3 coding sequence is TGTGCCAGCGGAGCCAACAGGGTTCAGCCCCAGCATTTT. It specifies CASGANRVQPQHF.

The rearrangement links TRBV11-2 to TRBJ2-3; 14 bases are shared with TRBD2. The CDR3 runs to 17 residues. The germline gives CDR1 SGHAT, CDR2 FQNNGV. Trimming cost V 2 bases and J 5 bases; bases outside gene matches: 6. The CDR3 DNA follows: TGTGCCAGCAGCTTACTGACTAGCGGGAGGGCTGGAGATACGCAGTATTTT. It codes for CASSLLTSGRAGDTQYF. Based on the CDR3 plus reference TRBV11-2 and TRBJ2-3, the full variable domain is EAGVAQSPRYKIIEKRQSVAFWCNPISGHATLYWYQQILGQGPKLLIQFQNNGVVDDSQLPKDRFSAERLKGVDSTLKIQPAKLEDSAVYLCASSLLTSGRAGDTQYFGPGTRLTVL.

V gene TRBV19 combines with J gene TRBJ2-4; 9 positions match TRBD1. Trimming cost V 7 bases and J 1 base; bases outside gene matches: 11. This CDR3 is built from 17 residues. CDR1 and CDR2 (germline): LNHDA, SQIVND (reference sequence). CDR3 sequence (DNA): TGTGCCAGTACTGCACAGGGGGCGGGTGGGGCCAAAAACATTCAGTACTTC. Translated: CASTAQGAGGAKNIQYF.

This chain links TRBV6-1 with TRBJ1-5, with D unclear. CDR1 and CDR2 (germline): MNHNS, SASEGT. Trimming left V 4 bases short and J 0 bases short, with 7 bases between. The length of the CDR3 is 14 residues. The chain's CDR3 is CASSVYPSNQPQHF. CDR3 nucleotides: TGTGCCAGCAGTGTGTACCCTAGCAATCAGCCCCAGCATTTT.

A note on this clone: This sample also contains other DNA sequences that code for the same CDR3. The chain recombines TRBV29-1 with TRBJ2-2; 9 nucleotides agree with TRBD1. V shed 6 bases, J shed 5 bases, and the junction held 4 bases outside the gene matches. The V gene's germline CDR1 is SQVTM and CDR2 ANQGSEA. This CDR3 contains 13 residues. Here the CDR3 reads CSVGQGRTGELFF. The CDR3 DNA follows: TGCAGCGTCGGACAGGGGAGGACCGGGGAGCTGTTTTTT.

Worth noting for this clone: Other DNA sequences in the sample encode the same CDR3. V usage is TRBV18 and J usage is TRBJ2-3; TRBD2 matches at 7 bases. With 1 base clipped from V and 2 bases from J, the junction kept 6 bases outside the gene matches. Germline lookup yields CDR1 KGHSH and CDR2 LQKENI. This CDR3 is built from 16 residues. CDR3 in DNA: TGTGCCAGCTCACCACTACCTAGCGGTTCCACAGATACGCAGTATTTT. Protein: CASSPLPSGSTDTQYF. The full variable domain, completed using reference TRBV18 and TRBJ2-3, is NAGVMQNPRHLVRRRGQEARLRCSPMKGHSHVYWYRQLPEEGLKFMVYLQKENIIDESGMPKERFSAEFPKEGPSILRIQQVVRGDSAAYFCASSPLPSGSTDTQYFGPGTRLTVL.

J is TRBJ2-2 and V is TRBV7-6, with 8 positions matching TRBD1. CDR1 SGHVS and CDR2 FNYEAQ come from the germline V gene. The V and J ends lost 1 base and 6 bases, in that order; junction bases with no gene match: 7. The CDR3 totals 16 residues. CDR3 residues: CASSLGSGGEAGELFF. CDR3 coding DNA: TGTGCCAGCAGCTTAGGTTCAGGGGGCGAAGCCGGGGAGCTGTTTTTT.

Concerning this clone: Other nucleotide sequences in the sample specify the same CDR3. V usage is TRBV14 and J usage is TRBJ2-2, with a possible D match to TRBD2 (5 bases). From germline, CDR1 is SGHDN and CDR2 FVKESK. V lost 0 bases, J lost 0 bases, and 8 bases lay in between. The CDR3 has 16 amino acids. The DNA of the CDR3 is TGTGCCAGCAGCCAAGATTACGGGGCGAACACCGGGGAGCTGTTTTTT. This sequence encodes CASSQDYGANTGELFF.

J is TRBJ2-5 and V is TRBV6-5; D uncertain. The CDR3 runs 14 residues. Germline V CDR1 and CDR2: MNHEY, SVGAGI. V was pared by 0 bases and J by 7 bases, with 12 bases between. CDR3 region: CASSYSEVGPTQYF. The CDR3, as DNA: TGTGCCAGCAGTTACTCCGAAGTAGGGCCGACCCAGTACTTC.

The gene calls are TRBV18 and TRBJ2-3, with D possibly TRBD2 on 5 matching bases. The CDR3 runs 14 residues. V was trimmed by 2 bases and J by 5 bases, leaving 11 bases between them. The V gene's germline CDR1 is KGHSH and CDR2 LQKENI. CDR3 DNA: TGTGCCAGCTCACCATCGGGATCCGGAGATACGCAGTATTTT. This sequence encodes CASSPSGSGDTQYF.

The gene calls are TRBV15 and TRBJ2-1; the match to TRBD1 covers 9 bases. With V trimmed by 1 base and J by 6 bases, 7 bases remained unmatched. This CDR3 region has 16 residues. Germline V CDR1 and CDR2: LNHNV, YYDKDF (reference sequence). In DNA form, the CDR3 reads TGTGCCACCAGCAGAGGTCGGGACAGGGTTGGCAATGAGCAGTTCTTC. Protein product: CATSRGRDRVGNEQFF.

V gene TRBV11-2 combines with J gene TRBJ2-3; no clear D. Germline assignment: CDR1 SGHAT and CDR2 FQNNGV. This CDR3 spans 15 amino acids. The V end lost 3 bases, the J end lost 0 bases, and 10 bases lay between the germline ends. CDR3 region: CASSLSQPSTDTQYF. DNA for the CDR3: TGTGCCAGCAGCTTGTCCCAGCCAAGCACAGATACGCAGTATTTT. The full variable domain, in which reference TRBV11-2 and TRBJ2-3 provide the parts outside the CDR3, is EAGVAQSPRYKIIEKRQSVAFWCNPISGHATLYWYQQILGQGPKLLIQFQNNGVVDDSQLPKDRFSAERLKGVDSTLKIQPAKLEDSAVYLCASSLSQPSTDTQYFGPGTRLTVL.

V gene TRBV7-6 combines with J gene TRBJ2-5; 8 bases are shared with TRBD1. Trimming cost V 4 bases and J 5 bases; bases outside gene matches: 6. The length of the CDR3 is 14 residues. Germline CDR1 and CDR2: SGHVS and FNYEAQ. CDR3 in amino acids: CASSSRQGSETQYF. CDR3 DNA sequence: TGTGCCAGCAGCTCACGACAGGGGTCCGAGACCCAGTACTTC. The full variable domain, completed using reference TRBV7-6 and TRBJ2-5, is GAGVSQSPRYKVTKRGQDVALRCDPISGHVSLYWYRQALGQGPEFLTYFNYEAQQDKSGLPNDRFSAERPEGSISTLTIQRTEQRDSAMYRCASSSRQGSETQYFGPGTRLLVL.

This chain links TRBV7-2 with TRBJ2-3; no clear D. CDR1 and CDR2 from the germline V gene are SGHTA and FQGNSA. CDR3 size: 13 residues. The ends were cut back, 2 bases at V and 4 bases at J, with 7 bases in the middle. The CDR3 reads CASSLKPADTQYF. CDR3 nucleotides: TGTGCCAGCAGCTTAAAGCCAGCAGATACGCAGTATTTT.

The chain links TRBV12-2 to TRBJ2-4; the D call in the table, TRBD2, was not verified against the DNA. TRBV12-2 is reported as a pseudogene. There are 18 residues in the CDR3. As DNA, the CDR3 is TGTGCAAGTCGCTTATTCCCTGGAGGGGCGGTAGCCAAAAACATTCAGTACTTC. Translation: CASRLFPGGAVAKNIQYF.

CDR3 in amino acids: CASSPPGRGAGNTIYF. CDR3 coding DNA: TGTGCCAGCTCACCACCTGGTCGGGGAGCAGGAAACACCATATATTTT. The chain joins TRBV18 to TRBJ1-3; D is uncertain. Germline V lookup: CDR1 KGHSH, CDR2 LQKENI. The CDR3 has 16 residues. The V end was cut by 0 bases, the J end by 4 bases, with 13 bases between.

The CDR3 DNA follows: TGTGCCAGTACGGGACTAGCGGAGTACAATGAGCAGTTCTTC. This encodes CASTGLAEYNEQFF. The chain carries TRBV2 and TRBJ2-1, with 11 bases matching TRBD2. The CDR3 is 14 residues long. CDR1 and CDR2 (germline): SNHLY, FYNNEI. After removal of 9 bases from V and 4 bases from J, the junction contained 5 bases not matched to a gene.

In regard to this clone: Other DNA sequences in the sample encode the same CDR3. The chain has TRBV29-1 and TRBJ2-3; 7 nucleotides line up with TRBD1. Trimming cost V 5 bases and J 6 bases; bases outside gene matches: 2. The CDR3 sequence is 11 residues long. Per the germline V gene, CDR1 is SQVTM and CDR2 is ANQGSEA. In DNA, the CDR3 is TGCAGCGTTCGAGGGGGCGATACGCAGTATTTT. It translates to CSVRGGDTQYF.